This entry lists 11 T cell receptor beta chains sequenced from one sample in a study of shared clonotypes between healthy human individuals (dated by TCRdb to 2020 to 2021). The library was generated by the immunoSEQ multiplex PCR assay. Here the immuneACCESS table is served through TCRdb, limited to in-frame sequences with V and J called. Missing clones are a known gap in these copies; in checked studies unresolved V genes cover under half, and the rest lacks a known reason. The table for this sample lists fewer than 2.5 million clones; approximately 93% of them were counted only once. The top ten clones comprise approximately 0.35% of the sample. The sequenced sample consisted of naive CD4+ T cells from PBMCs. Per the publication, the cell subset or site label means: CD45RA+ positively selected. All receptors derive from a man aged 18-30 years in good health. Some clones in this sample may be carry-over from other donors' samples.

The chain joins TRBV5-1 to TRBJ2-4; no clear D gene. The CDR3 runs 16 residues. The V end lost 0 bases, the J end lost 4 bases, and 14 bases lay between the germline ends. In germline, CDR1 is SGHRS, CDR2 YFSETQ. The CDR3 DNA follows: TGCGCCAGCAGCTTGGAGCTCCGAATAGGTAAAAACATTCAGTACTTC. Protein product: CASSLELRIGKNIQYF.

The genes are TRBV7-3 and TRBJ2-1; a possible D gene is TRBD2 (6 bases). The CDR3 totals 14 residues. CDR1 is SGHTA, CDR2 FQGTGA, per germline. V lost 5 bases and J lost 4, with 12 bases in between. CDR3 sequence (DNA): TGTGCCAGCAGCCCGGGACTTTTTTACAATGAGCAGTTCTTC. This translates into CASSPGLFYNEQFF.

The CDR3 DNA is TGTGCCTGGAGTTTGGGACGGGTAAATGAAAAACTGTTTTTT. Encoded protein: CAWSLGRVNEKLFF. The chain combines TRBV30 with TRBJ1-4; TRBD1 is a possible D gene (5 bases). Trimming cost V 2 bases and J 5 bases, with 12 bases left between them. The CDR3 contains 14 residues. Germline V gene lookup returns CDR1 GTSNPN and CDR2 SVGIG (reference sequence).

The rearrangement joins TRBV27 to TRBJ1-1, with D uncertain. Trimming pared 4 bases from V and 2 bases from J, leaving 14 bases between. Germline assignment: CDR1 MNHEY and CDR2 SMNVEV (reference sequence). The CDR3 totals 15 residues. As DNA, the CDR3 is TGTGCCAGCAGTTCGATACGGACTGGCAACACTGAAGCTTTCTTT. Its protein product is CASSSIRTGNTEAFF.

Worth noting for this clone: Additional DNA sequences in this sample encode the identical CDR3. This chain connects TRBV18 to TRBJ1-2; 7 bases fit TRBD1. J was trimmed by 3 bases and V by 6 bases; bases with no gene match: 7. Germline V gene sequence: CDR1 KGHSH, CDR2 LQKENI. This CDR3 has 14 residues. The CDR3 reads CASSRQGADYGYTF. CDR3 sequence (DNA): TGTGCCAGCTCGCGACAGGGTGCGGACTATGGCTACACCTTC.

This chain uses TRBV28 with TRBJ2-5; 9 bases fit TRBD2. CDR1 and CDR2 (germline): MDHEN, SYDVKM. The CDR3 sequence is 16 residues long. J gave up 5 bases and V 2 bases, and 9 bases lay outside the gene matches. The CDR3 coding sequence is TGTGCCAGCAGTTTAGGGGTAGCGGGAGTGGGGGAGACCCAGTACTTC. Protein sequence: CASSLGVAGVGETQYF.

CDR3 sequence: CASSYEGTSNEKLFF. The DNA for the CDR3 is TGCGCCAGCAGCTACGAGGGGACTTCTAATGAAAAACTGTTTTTT. The chain is built from TRBV5-1 and TRBJ1-4; D is perhaps TRBD1 (5 bases). Germline V gives CDR1 SGHRS, CDR2 YFSETQ. This CDR3 has 15 amino acids. The V end was cut by 3 bases, the J end by 3 bases, with 12 bases between. Drawing the rest from reference TRBV5-1 and TRBJ1-4, the complete variable domain is KAGVTQTPRYLIKTRGQQVTLSCSPISGHRSVSWYQQTPGQGLQFLFEYFSETQRNKGNFPGRFSGRQFSNSRSEMNVSTLELGDSALYLCASSYEGTSNEKLFFGSGTQLSVL.

The rearrangement joins TRBV2 to TRBJ2-1; 10 nucleotides match TRBD2. Germline loops: CDR1 SNHLY, CDR2 FYNNEI. This CDR3 region has 16 residues. The V gene end was trimmed by 1 base and the J gene end by 4 bases; junction bases not matched to a gene: 4. Here the CDR3 DNA reads TGTGCCAGCAGTGAAGGGCGGACTAGCGGTTACAATGAGCAGTTCTTC. It specifies CASSEGRTSGYNEQFF.

V and J are TRBV5-1 and TRBJ2-1; 13 bases align to TRBD2. V was clipped by 1 base and J by 5 bases; unmatched bases: 6. CDR1 SGHRS and CDR2 YFSETQ come from the germline V gene. The CDR3 is made up of 17 amino acids. CDR3 nucleotide sequence: TGCGCCAGCAGCTTGTATTCCGGGACTAGCGGGAACAATGAGCAGTTCTTC. Translation gives CASSLYSGTSGNNEQFF.

The chain links TRBV5-1 to TRBJ2-7, with 9 bases lining up with TRBD2. Germline V CDR1 and CDR2: SGHRS, YFSETQ. J was trimmed by 2 bases and V by 5 bases; bases with no gene match: 8. The CDR3 loop spans 15 amino acids. The chain's CDR3 is CASRYSGSAAYEQYF. In DNA form, the CDR3 reads TGCGCCAGCAGATATAGCGGGAGTGCTGCCTACGAGCAGTACTTC.

This clone showed up just once. The rearrangement joins TRBV18 to TRBJ2-3, with 7 bases matching TRBD1. The J segment lost 2 bases and the V segment lost 3 bases, leaving 2 bases of the junction unmatched. In germline, CDR1 is KGHSH, CDR2 LQKENI. The CDR3 consists of 14 residues. The CDR3 DNA sequence: TGTGCCAGCTCACCCCAGGGGGTCACAGATACGCAGTATTTT. Translating gives CASSPQGVTDTQYF.